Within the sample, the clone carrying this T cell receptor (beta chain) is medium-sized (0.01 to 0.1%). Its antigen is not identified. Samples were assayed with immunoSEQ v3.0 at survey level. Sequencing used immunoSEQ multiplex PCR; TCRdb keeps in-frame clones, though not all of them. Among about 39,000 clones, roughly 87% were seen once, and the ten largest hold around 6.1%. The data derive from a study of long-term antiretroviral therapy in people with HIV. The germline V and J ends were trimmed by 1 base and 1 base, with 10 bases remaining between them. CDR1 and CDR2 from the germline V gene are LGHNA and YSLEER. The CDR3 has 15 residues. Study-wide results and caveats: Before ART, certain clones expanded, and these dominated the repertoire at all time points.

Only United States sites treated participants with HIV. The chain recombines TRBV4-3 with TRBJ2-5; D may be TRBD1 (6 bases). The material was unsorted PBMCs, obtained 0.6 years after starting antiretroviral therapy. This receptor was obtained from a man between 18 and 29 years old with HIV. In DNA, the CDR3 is TGCGCCAGCAGCCAAGTTTACAGGGTCCAAGAGACCCAGTACTTC. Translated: CASSQVYRVQETQYF.